A selection of T cell receptor beta chains follows, all from one sample in a study of T cell responses to AZD1222 COVID-19 vaccine. Repertoires were generated with immunoSEQ multiplex PCR, while TCRdb's copy carries only in-frame clones and drops some. The sample yields more than 100,000 clones, roughly 87% seen once. Sequencing used peripheral blood, obtained 28 days after the second AZD1222 dose. Receptors originate from an adult who received the AZD1222 COVID-19 vaccine. CDR3s include the opening cysteine and the closing phenylalanine or tryptophan. D genes are given only for firm matches. Size is stated for part of the rows, as once, few or many counts, or as a class when the clone is expanded.

abundance	d_gene	j_gene	v_gene	CDR3nt	CDR3aa
few	-	TRBJ1-5	TRBV19	TGTGCCAGTAGTATAGCGCCAATACAGGGTTATAGCAATCAGCCCCAGCATTTT	CASSIAPIQGYSNQPQHF
-	TRBD1	TRBJ2-7	TRBV28	TGTGCCAGCCTGACCCCGGGACAGAGGGACGAGCAGTACTTC	CASLTPGQRDEQYF
-	-	TRBJ1-3	TRBV5-5	TGTGCCAGCAGCCTACTTAGGACGGGGAGCTCTGGAAACACCATATATTTT	CASSLLRTGSSGNTIYF
-	-	TRBJ1-6	TRBV30	TGTGCCTGGAGTACTCGACGGGGGGGGTCACCCCTCCACTTT	CAWSTRRGGSPLHF
-	TRBD1	TRBJ1-5	TRBV5-6	TGTGCCAGCAGCCCCGGGACAGGGGTCAATCAGCCCCAGCATTTT	CASSPGTGVNQPQHF
-	-	TRBJ2-5	TRBV2	TGTGCCAGCAGTGAGAGTAGCGGTCGGGAGACCCAGTACTTC	CASSESSGRETQYF
-	-	TRBJ1-2	TRBV19	TGTGCCAGTAGGGGGACTGTTAAGGGCTACACCTTC	CASRGTVKGYTF
-	TRBD2	TRBJ2-7	TRBV9	TGTGCCAGCAGCAGACTAGCGGGGGGCTCCTACGAGCAGTACTTC	CASSRLAGGSYEQYF
-	-	TRBJ2-3	TRBV6-5	TGTGCCAGCAGTTACACGGGGAATACGCAGTATTTT	CASSYTGNTQYF
-	-	TRBJ1-1	TRBV25-1	TGTGCCAGCACCGTTTCGGGGAAGGGTGCTGAAGCTTTCTTT	CASTVSGKGAEAFF
-	-	TRBJ1-1	TRBV10-3	TGTGCCACGCGCGGGGGAAACACTGAAGCTTTCTTT	CATRGGNTEAFF
-	TRBD1	TRBJ1-1	TRBV27	TGTGCCAGCAGTTTAAACAGGGGAAGGACTGAAGCTTTCTTT	CASSLNRGRTEAFF
-	-	TRBJ1-1	TRBV9	TGTGCCAGCAGCGTAGGAGAGGTGAACACTGAAGCTTTCTTT	CASSVGEVNTEAFF
-	TRBD1	TRBJ2-7	TRBV5-6	TGTGCCAGCAGCTTGGTGGGTAACAGGGGTTCCAACGAGCAGTACTTC	CASSLVGNRGSNEQYF
-	-	TRBJ1-2	TRBV5-6	TGTGCCAGCAGCTGGGTCGGGTCCCAGAGTTATGGCTACACCTTC	CASSWVGSQSYGYTF
-	-	TRBJ1-6	TRBV6-2/TRBV6-3	TGTGCCAGCAGTTACTCGATTTCCGTGAAGGGGGATTCACCCCTCCACTTT	CASSYSISVKGDSPLHF
once	-	TRBJ1-3	TRBV2	TGTGCCAGCAGTACGATCAGGCGCTCTGGAAACACCATATATTTT	CASSTIRRSGNTIYF
-	TRBD2	TRBJ2-1	TRBV28	TGTGCCAGCAGTTTATCGCTAGCGGGGGCCACCCAGGAGTTCTTC	CASSLSLAGATQEFF
-	-	TRBJ1-6	TRBV28	TGTGCCAGCATCACTGCGAGCTCCTATAATTCACCCCTCCACTTT	CASITASSYNSPLHF
-	-	TRBJ1-5	TRBV4-1	TGCGCCAGCAGCCAAGTTCCCCCCGTGAGGAGCAATCAGCCCCAGCATTTT	CASSQVPPVRSNQPQHF
once	-	TRBJ2-3	TRBV5-4	TGTGCCAGCAGCCCGAGCGGGTTTAGCACAGATACGCAGTATTTT	CASSPSGFSTDTQYF
once	-	TRBJ1-2	TRBV30	TGTGCCTGGAGTAGCGGCCACTATGGCTACACCTTC	CAWSSGHYGYTF
-	-	TRBJ1-6	TRBV7-2	TGTGCCAGCAGCCCAGCCCAGAGTCTAAATTCACCCCTCCACTTT	CASSPAQSLNSPLHF
medium-sized	-	TRBJ1-5	TRBV2	TGTGCCAGCAGTGTAGACAGAAATCAGCCCCAGCATTTT	CASSVDRNQPQHF
-	-	TRBJ2-5	TRBV28	TGTGCCAGCAGTTTTGGCTTGGGGGGCCGAGAGACCCAGTACTTC	CASSFGLGGRETQYF
-	TRBD2	TRBJ2-1	TRBV4-1	TGCGCCAGCAGCCAAGCGGGGACTAGCCTCATCAATGAGCAGTTCTTC	CASSQAGTSLINEQFF
-	-	TRBJ2-7	TRBV10-2	TGCGCCAGCAGACCTAGGGGTCGCGGTTACGAGCAGTACTTC	CASRPRGRGYEQYF
few	-	TRBJ2-7	TRBV4-1	TGCGCCAGCAGCCAATTGGTTCAAATCTACGAGCAGTACTTC	CASSQLVQIYEQYF
-	-	TRBJ1-1	TRBV9	TGTGCCAGCAGCGTAGTTCCAGGGGATGAAGCTTTCTTT	CASSVVPGDEAFF
-	TRBD2	TRBJ2-1	TRBV15	TGTGCCACCAGCAGAGATTGGACCGCCGGGACTAGCGGGGGTGGGACTTACAATGAGCAGTTCTTC	CATSRDWTAGTSGGGTYNEQFF
once	TRBD1	TRBJ1-1	TRBV4-1	TGCGCCAGCAGCCAAGTGAGGACAGGACGTGTAACTGAAGCTTTCTTT	CASSQVRTGRVTEAFF
-	TRBD1	TRBJ1-5	TRBV27	TGTGCCAGCAGTTCAAGACCACTGACCGGGACAGGGGGCTTTCGTCAGCCCCAGCATTTT	CASSSRPLTGTGGFRQPQHF
-	-	TRBJ2-1	TRBV4-1	TGCGCCAGCAGCCGAGAGTCCAGCTCCTACAATGAGCAGTTCTTC	CASSRESSSYNEQFF
-	TRBD1	TRBJ2-1	TRBV11-2	TGTGCCAGCAGGGCGACAGGGGCTGATGAGCAGTTCTTC	CASRATGADEQFF
-	-	TRBJ2-5	TRBV7-2	TGTGCCAGCAGTCCTTCATCTGGCTTCGAGACCCAGTACTTC	CASSPSSGFETQYF
-	-	TRBJ1-1	TRBV18	TGTGCCAGCTCAGCGGGGGTTCTCACTGAAGCTTTCTTT	CASSAGVLTEAFF
-	-	TRBJ2-4	TRBV15	TGTGCCACCAGCAGAGATAGCCAGGGTAGAAGAAACATTCAGTACTTC	CATSRDSQGRRNIQYF
-	TRBD2	TRBJ2-1	TRBV9	TGTGCCAGCAGCGTAGGACTAGCGGCCTACAATGAGCAGTTCTTC	CASSVGLAAYNEQFF
few	-	TRBJ2-2	TRBV7-2	TGTGCCAGCAGCTTAGCCCCAGGAGAAACCGGGGAGCTGTTTTTT	CASSLAPGETGELFF
-	-	TRBJ1-2	TRBV28	TGTGCCACCACATTACAATCGGGGTTGGCGGGCTACACCTTC	CATTLQSGLAGYTF
once	-	TRBJ1-2	TRBV4-2	TGTGCCAGCAGCCAAGACCGGGGCATCTATGGCTACACCTTC	CASSQDRGIYGYTF
-	TRBD1	TRBJ1-4	TRBV7-2	TGTGCCAGCAGCTTAGAGGGGGCCCCTGGAGCAACTAATGAAAAACTGTTTTTT	CASSLEGAPGATNEKLFF
-	TRBD1	TRBJ1-1	TRBV30	TGTGCCTGGAGGGACAGGGGGCTCACTGAAGCTTTCTTT	CAWRDRGLTEAFF
-	-	TRBJ1-2	TRBV12-3/TRBV12-4	TGTGCCAGCAGCCTTTACGTGAGGGGCTACACCTTC	CASSLYVRGYTF
-	TRBD1	TRBJ1-1	TRBV6-6	TGTGCCAGCAGTTACCCCTCGGGACAGGGGAACACTGAAGCTTTCTTT	CASSYPSGQGNTEAFF